This record looks at one T cell receptor (beta chain) sequence and its context. The antigen remains undetermined. Germline CDR1 reads GTSNPN; CDR2 reads SVGIG (reference sequence). The junction had 2 bases not matched to a gene; V was cut back by 2 bases and J by 4 bases. This CDR3 has 14 amino acids. The source of the sample is a study of T cell responses to AZD1222 COVID-19 vaccine. General study results and limits: When two AZD1222 doses had been given, Spike-specific TCR breadth and depth rose. Repertoires were sampled only after the peak T cell response. Dominant at 160-218 and 743-854, vaccine-associated CD4 TCRs also spanned spike. The study reported that nearly half of spike-specific TCRs target unmutated variant regions.

Measured with immunoSEQ multiplex PCR; TCRdb has only the in-frame clones, and not every one. The sample lists about 120,000 clones, roughly 90% occurring once. This sequence was found in an adult in good health. The J gene is TRBJ1-6, the V gene TRBV30, with 7 bases identical to TRBD1. The material sequenced was peripheral blood, taken on day 0 of AZD1222 vaccination. The CDR3 coding sequence is TGTGCCTGGAGTCCGACAGGGTATAATTCACCCCTCCACTTT. Encoded protein: CAWSPTGYNSPLHF.